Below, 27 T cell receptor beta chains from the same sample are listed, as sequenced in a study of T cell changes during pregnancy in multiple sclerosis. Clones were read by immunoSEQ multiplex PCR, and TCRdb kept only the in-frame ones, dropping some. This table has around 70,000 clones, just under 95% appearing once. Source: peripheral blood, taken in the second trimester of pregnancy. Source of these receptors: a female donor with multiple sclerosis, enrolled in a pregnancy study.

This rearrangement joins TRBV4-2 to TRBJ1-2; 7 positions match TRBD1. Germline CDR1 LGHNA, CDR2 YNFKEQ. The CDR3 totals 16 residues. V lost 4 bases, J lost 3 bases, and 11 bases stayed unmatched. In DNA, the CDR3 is TGTGCCAGCAGCCGTACCGACAGGGACATTGACTATGGCTACACCTTC. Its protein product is CASSRTDRDIDYGYTF.

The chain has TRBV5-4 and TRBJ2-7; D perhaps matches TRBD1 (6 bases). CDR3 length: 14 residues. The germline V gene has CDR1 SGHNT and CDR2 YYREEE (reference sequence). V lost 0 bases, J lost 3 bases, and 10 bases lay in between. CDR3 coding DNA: TGTGCCAGCAGCTTGGAGATAGGGGGCTACGAGCAGTACTTC. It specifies CASSLEIGGYEQYF.

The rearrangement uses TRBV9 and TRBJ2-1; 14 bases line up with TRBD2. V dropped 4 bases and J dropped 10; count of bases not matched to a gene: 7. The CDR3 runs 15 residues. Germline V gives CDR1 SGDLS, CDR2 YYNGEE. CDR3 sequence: CASSPGLAGVEEQFF. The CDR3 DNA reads TGTGCCAGCAGCCCGGGACTAGCGGGAGTCGAGGAGCAGTTCTTC.

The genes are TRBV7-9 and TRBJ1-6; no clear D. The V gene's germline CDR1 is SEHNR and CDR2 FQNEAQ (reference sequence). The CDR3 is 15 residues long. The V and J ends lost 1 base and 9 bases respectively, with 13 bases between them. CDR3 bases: TGTGCCAGCAGCTTAGGTGGCAGCGAGAGTTCACCCCTCCACTTT. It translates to CASSLGGSESSPLHF.

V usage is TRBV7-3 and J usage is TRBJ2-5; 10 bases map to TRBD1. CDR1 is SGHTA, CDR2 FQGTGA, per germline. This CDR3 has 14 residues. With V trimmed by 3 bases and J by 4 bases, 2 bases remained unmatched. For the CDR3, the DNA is TGTGCCAGCAGCTTGACAGGGGGCTTAGAGACCCAGTACTTC. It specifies CASSLTGGLETQYF.

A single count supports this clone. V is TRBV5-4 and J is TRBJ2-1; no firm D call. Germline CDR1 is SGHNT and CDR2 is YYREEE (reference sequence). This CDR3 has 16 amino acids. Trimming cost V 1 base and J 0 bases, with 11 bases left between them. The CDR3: CASSLMAASSYNEQFF. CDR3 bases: TGTGCCAGCAGCTTGATGGCGGCGAGCTCCTACAATGAGCAGTTCTTC.

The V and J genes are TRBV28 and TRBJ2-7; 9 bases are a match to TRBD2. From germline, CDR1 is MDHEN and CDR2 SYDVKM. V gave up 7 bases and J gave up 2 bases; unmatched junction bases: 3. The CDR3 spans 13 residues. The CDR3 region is CASISSGTYEQYF. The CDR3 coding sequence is TGTGCCAGCATCTCTAGCGGGACCTACGAGCAGTACTTC.

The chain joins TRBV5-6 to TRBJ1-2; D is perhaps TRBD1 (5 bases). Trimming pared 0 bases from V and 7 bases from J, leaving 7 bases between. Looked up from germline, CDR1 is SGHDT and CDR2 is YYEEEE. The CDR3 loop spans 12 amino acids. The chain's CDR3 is CASSLGQSGYTF. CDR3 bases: TGTGCCAGCAGCTTGGGACAGAGTGGCTACACCTTC. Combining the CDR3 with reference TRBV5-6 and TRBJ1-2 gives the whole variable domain DAGVTQSPTHLIKTRGQQVTLRCSPKSGHDTVSWYQQALGQGPQFIFQYYEEEERQRGNFPDRFSGHQFPNYSSELNVNALLLGDSALYLCASSLGQSGYTFGSGTRLTVV.

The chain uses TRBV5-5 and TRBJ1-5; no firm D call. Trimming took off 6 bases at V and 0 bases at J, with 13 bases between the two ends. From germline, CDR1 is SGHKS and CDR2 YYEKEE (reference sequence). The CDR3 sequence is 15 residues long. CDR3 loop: CASTQDTFSNQPQHF. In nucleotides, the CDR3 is TGTGCCAGCACCCAGGATACCTTTAGCAATCAGCCCCAGCATTTT.

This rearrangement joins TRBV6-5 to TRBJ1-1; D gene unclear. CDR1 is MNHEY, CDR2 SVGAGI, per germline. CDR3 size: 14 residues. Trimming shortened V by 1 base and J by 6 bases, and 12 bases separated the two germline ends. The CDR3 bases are TGTGCCAGCAGTTACTTCCTCACGAGGGCTGAAGCTTTCTTT. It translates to CASSYFLTRAEAFF.

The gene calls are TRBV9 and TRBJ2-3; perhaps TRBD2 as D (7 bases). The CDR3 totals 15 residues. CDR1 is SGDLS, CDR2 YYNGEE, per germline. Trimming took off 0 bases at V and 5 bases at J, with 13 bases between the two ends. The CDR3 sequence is CASSVEGGPGDTQYF. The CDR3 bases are TGTGCCAGCAGCGTAGAGGGGGGGCCGGGAGATACGCAGTATTTT.

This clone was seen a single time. The CDR3 coding sequence is TGTGCCAGCAGCTTACAGGGGAACTATGGCTACACCTTC. As protein: CASSLQGNYGYTF. V and J are TRBV11-2 and TRBJ1-2; D might be TRBD1 (6 bases). This CDR3 has 13 amino acids. In germline, CDR1 is SGHAT, CDR2 FQNNGV. Between the trimmed V and J ends, which lost 2 bases and 2 bases, there was a span of 6 bases.

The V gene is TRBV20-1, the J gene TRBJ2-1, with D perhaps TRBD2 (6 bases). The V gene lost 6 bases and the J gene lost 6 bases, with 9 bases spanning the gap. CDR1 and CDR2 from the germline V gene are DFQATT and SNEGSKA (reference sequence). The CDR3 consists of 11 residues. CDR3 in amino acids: CSAETSNEQFF. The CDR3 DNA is TGCAGTGCAGAGACTAGCAATGAGCAGTTCTTC.

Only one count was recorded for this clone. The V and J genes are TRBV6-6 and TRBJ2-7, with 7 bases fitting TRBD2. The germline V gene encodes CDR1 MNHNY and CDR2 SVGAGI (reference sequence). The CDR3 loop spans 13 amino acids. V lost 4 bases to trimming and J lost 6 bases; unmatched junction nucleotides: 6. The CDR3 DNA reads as TGTGCCAGCAGTTTTCCTCGGGAGGCCGAGCAGTACTTC. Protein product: CASSFPREAEQYF.

The CDR3 DNA reads as TGCGCCAGCAGCCAAGTTGGGAGATCTGGAAACACCATATATTTT. It is translated as CASSQVGRSGNTIYF. The rearrangement uses TRBV4-1 and TRBJ1-3; D call uncertain. Trimming took off 1 base at V and 1 base at J, with 8 bases between the two ends. This CDR3 region has 15 residues. Looked up from germline, CDR1 is MGHRA and CDR2 is YSYEKL.

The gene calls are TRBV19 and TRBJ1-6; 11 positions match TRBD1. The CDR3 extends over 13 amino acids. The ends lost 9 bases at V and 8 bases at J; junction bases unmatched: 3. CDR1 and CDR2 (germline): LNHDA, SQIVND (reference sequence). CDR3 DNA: TGTGCCAGCGGACAGGGGGCGTATTCACCCCTCCACTTT. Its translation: CASGQGAYSPLHF.

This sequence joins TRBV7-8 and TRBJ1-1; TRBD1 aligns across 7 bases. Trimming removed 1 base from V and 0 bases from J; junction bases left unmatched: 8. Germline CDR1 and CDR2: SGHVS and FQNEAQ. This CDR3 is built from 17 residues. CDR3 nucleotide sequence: TGTGCCAGCAGCTTAGGCGGTGGCCAGGGGGTGAACACTGAAGCTTTCTTT. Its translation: CASSLGGGQGVNTEAFF.

The CDR3 DNA follows: TGTGCCAGTCGGGTGAGCGGGAGGCAGTTAGATACGCAGTATTTT. Translation: CASRVSGRQLDTQYF. The chain carries TRBV19 and TRBJ2-3; 9 bases match TRBD2. The CDR3 is 15 residues long. The V gene's germline CDR1 is LNHDA and CDR2 SQIVND (reference sequence). The V and J ends lost 8 bases and 5 bases, in that order; junction bases with no gene match: 11.

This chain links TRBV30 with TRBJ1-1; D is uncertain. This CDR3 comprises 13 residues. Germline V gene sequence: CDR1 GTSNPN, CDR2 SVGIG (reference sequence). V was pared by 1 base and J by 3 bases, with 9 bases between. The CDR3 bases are TGTGCCTGGAGTGGAGGGCCGCACACTGAAGCTTTCTTT. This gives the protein CAWSGGPHTEAFF.

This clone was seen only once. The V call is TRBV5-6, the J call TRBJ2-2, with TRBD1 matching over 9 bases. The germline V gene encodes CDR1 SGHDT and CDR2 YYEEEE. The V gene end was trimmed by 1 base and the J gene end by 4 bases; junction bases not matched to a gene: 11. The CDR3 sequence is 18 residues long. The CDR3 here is CASSLWGAGTGTTGELFF. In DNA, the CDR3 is TGTGCCAGCAGCTTGTGGGGAGCCGGGACAGGGACCACCGGGGAGCTGTTTTTT.

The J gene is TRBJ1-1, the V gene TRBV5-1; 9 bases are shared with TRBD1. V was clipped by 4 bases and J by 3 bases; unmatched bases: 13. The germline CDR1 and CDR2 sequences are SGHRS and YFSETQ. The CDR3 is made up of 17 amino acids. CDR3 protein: CASSATGGPRADTEAFF. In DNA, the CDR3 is TGCGCCAGCAGCGCTACAGGGGGCCCCAGGGCGGACACTGAAGCTTTCTTT.

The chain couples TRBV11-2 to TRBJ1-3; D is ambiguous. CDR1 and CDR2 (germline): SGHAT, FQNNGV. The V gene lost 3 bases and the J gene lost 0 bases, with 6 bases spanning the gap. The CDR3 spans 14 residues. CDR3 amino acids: CASSLGSSGNTIYF. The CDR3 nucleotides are TGTGCCAGCAGCTTGGGGAGCTCTGGAAACACCATATATTTT.

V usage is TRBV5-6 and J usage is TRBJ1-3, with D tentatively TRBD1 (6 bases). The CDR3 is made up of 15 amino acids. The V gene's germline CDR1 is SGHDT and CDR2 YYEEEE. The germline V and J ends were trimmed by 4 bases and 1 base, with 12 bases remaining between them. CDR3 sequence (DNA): TGTGCCAGCAGCCACAGGGCTACTTCTGGAAACACCATATATTTT. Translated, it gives CASSHRATSGNTIYF. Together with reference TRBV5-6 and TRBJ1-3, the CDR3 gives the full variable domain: DAGVTQSPTHLIKTRGQQVTLRCSPKSGHDTVSWYQQALGQGPQFIFQYYEEEERQRGNFPDRFSGHQFPNYSSELNVNALLLGDSALYLCASSHRATSGNTIYFGEGSWLTVV.

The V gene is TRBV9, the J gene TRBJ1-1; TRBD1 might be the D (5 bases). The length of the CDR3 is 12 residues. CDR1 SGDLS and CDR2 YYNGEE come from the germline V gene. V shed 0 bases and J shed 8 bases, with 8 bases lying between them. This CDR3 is CASSVAGGEAFF. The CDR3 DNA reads TGTGCCAGCAGCGTAGCGGGGGGGGAAGCTTTCTTT.

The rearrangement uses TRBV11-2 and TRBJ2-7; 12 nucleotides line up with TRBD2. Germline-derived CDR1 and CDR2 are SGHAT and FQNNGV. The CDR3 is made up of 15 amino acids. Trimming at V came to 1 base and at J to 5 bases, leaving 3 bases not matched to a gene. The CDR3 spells CASSLGLAGGHEQYF. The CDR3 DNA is TGTGCCAGCAGCTTAGGCCTAGCGGGAGGGCACGAGCAGTACTTC.

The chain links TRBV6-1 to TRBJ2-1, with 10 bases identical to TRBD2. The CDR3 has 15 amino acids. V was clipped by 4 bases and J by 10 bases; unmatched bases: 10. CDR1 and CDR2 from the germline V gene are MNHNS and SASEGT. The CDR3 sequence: CASSGMGLAGVEQFF. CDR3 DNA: TGTGCCAGCAGTGGGATGGGCCTAGCGGGAGTCGAGCAGTTCTTC.

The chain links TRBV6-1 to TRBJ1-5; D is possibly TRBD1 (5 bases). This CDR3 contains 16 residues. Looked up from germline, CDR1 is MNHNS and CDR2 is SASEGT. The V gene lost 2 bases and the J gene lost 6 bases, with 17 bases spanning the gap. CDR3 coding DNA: TGTGCCAGCAGTGAAAAAGTGGGGCCCACGGCTCAGCCCCAGCATTTT. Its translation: CASSEKVGPTAQPQHF.